This T cell receptor (beta chain) was retrieved from a study of glioma-infiltrating T cells after dendritic cell vaccination. Germline V CDR1 and CDR2: MNHNY, SVGAGI (reference sequence). The CDR3 consists of 13 residues. Trimming left V 0 bases short and J 12 bases short, with 12 bases between. Study-level results: Survival was not directly related to TCR clonality in these patients. Only a small number of patients had complete blood and tumor samples.

Points on this clone: Its antigen is currently unknown.

The primer mix had 60 V beta and 13 J beta primers. Only in-frame clones appear in the TCRdb table, and some are missing; sequencing was by immunoSEQ multiplex PCR. This table holds some 100,000 clones, 79% found once. The rearrangement joins TRBV6-6 to TRBJ1-5; the D gene is possibly TRBD1 (5 bases). This TCR was sampled from a human donor with glioblastoma. The source material was blood, sampled before dendritic cell vaccination. The CDR3 here is CASSYSAGGDQHF. Here the CDR3 DNA reads TGTGCCAGCAGTTACTCCGCCGGGGGGGACCAGCATTTT.